This T cell receptor (beta chain) was sequenced in a study of T cell responses to AZD1222 COVID-19 vaccine. Study-wide findings and caveats: Seropositive AZD1222 recipients at baseline numbered only 5 or 6. Spike-specific TCR repertoires showed rising breadth and depth after two AZD1222 doses. Repertoires were collected only later (after the peak T cell response had occurred).

Clones were sequenced by immunoSEQ multiplex PCR, and TCRdb holds only the in-frame ones, with some missing. Here the sample spans around 170,000 clones, roughly 88% being singletons. The germline CDR1 and CDR2 sequences are SNHLY and FYNNEI. V gave up 6 bases and J gave up 1 base, with 6 bases separating them. This CDR3 comprises 13 residues. Of note for this clone: The antigen is unknown.

V and J are TRBV2 and TRBJ2-2; possibly TRBD2 for D (5 bases). The input for sequencing was peripheral blood, taken 28 days after the second AZD1222 dose. The source of this sequence is an adult who received the AZD1222 COVID-19 vaccine. The CDR3 here is CASRRVNTGELFF. CDR3 in DNA: TGTGCCAGCAGGCGGGTGAACACCGGGGAGCTGTTTTTT.